These 24 T cell receptor beta chains were all obtained from the same sample, sequenced in a study of blood T cell repertoires in COVID-19. Measured with immunoSEQ multiplex PCR; TCRdb has only the in-frame clones, and not every one. The table lists 70,000 to 95,000 clones, around nine tenths of them singletons, with roughly 2.3% in the top ten. The sample was peripheral blood. These receptors were collected from a man aged 50-60 years with acute or convalescent COVID-19.

The chain is built from TRBV28 and TRBJ1-2, with D possibly TRBD1 on 5 matching bases. V was pared by 2 bases and J by 4 bases, with 8 bases between. The CDR3 has 13 amino acids. Germline V gene data show CDR1 as MDHEN and CDR2 as SYDVKM. The CDR3 bases are TGTGCCAGCAGTTTAAAGGGGTTCTATGGCTACACCTTC. This sequence encodes CASSLKGFYGYTF.

CDR3 residues: CATSGQASYNEQFF. Here the CDR3 DNA reads TGTGCCACCAGTGGACAGGCCTCCTACAATGAGCAGTTCTTC. V gene TRBV24-1 combines with J gene TRBJ2-1; TRBD1 is a possible D gene (6 bases). The germline V gene has CDR1 KGHDR and CDR2 SFDVKD. Trimming removed 5 bases at V and 0 bases at J, with 7 bases between. CDR3 length: 14 amino acids.

This chain joins TRBV5-1 and TRBJ2-2; TRBD2 matches at 8 bases. The CDR3 sequence is 13 residues long. Germline V gene lookup returns CDR1 SGHRS and CDR2 YFSETQ. Germline trimming cut 4 bases from V and 8 bases from J; bases unmatched to any gene: 4. The CDR3, as DNA: TGCGCCAGCAGCGGGACTAGACGGGGGGAGCTGTTTTTT. Protein product: CASSGTRRGELFF.

The rearrangement uses TRBV19 and TRBJ2-2; a possible D gene is TRBD1 (6 bases). Germline CDR1 LNHDA, CDR2 SQIVND (reference sequence). Trimming pared 5 bases from V and 4 bases from J, leaving 14 bases between. The CDR3 extends over 15 amino acids. CDR3 region: CASSPGTFSTGELFF. Written as DNA, the CDR3 is TGTGCCAGTAGTCCGGGGACATTCTCCACCGGGGAGCTGTTTTTT.

The chain has TRBV11-2 and TRBJ1-4, with unresolved D. Between the trimmed V and J ends, which lost 5 bases and 14 bases, there was a span of 18 bases. The CDR3 is 13 residues long. Looked up from germline, CDR1 is SGHAT and CDR2 is FQNNGV. The CDR3 DNA reads as TGTGCCAGCAGCGAAGTGCAGGCTCCCATTCTGTTTTTT. Translated, it gives CASSEVQAPILFF.

The chain's CDR3 is CASSRGGTGSEQYF. DNA for the CDR3: TGTGCCAGCAGCAGAGGGGGGACAGGCTCCGAGCAGTACTTC. The chain carries TRBV7-2 and TRBJ2-7; 8 bases map to TRBD1. J lost 6 bases, V lost 5 bases, and 9 bases had no gene match. CDR1 and CDR2 (germline): SGHTA, FQGNSA. The CDR3 is made up of 14 amino acids.

The chain couples TRBV7-8 to TRBJ1-1; D unclear. This CDR3 contains 13 residues. CDR1 is SGHVS, CDR2 FQNEAQ, per germline. Between the trimmed V and J ends, which lost 5 bases and 0 bases, there was a span of 7 bases. The CDR3 bases are TGTGCCAGCAGCCTTCGGTTGAACACTGAAGCTTTCTTT. This encodes CASSLRLNTEAFF.

The J gene is TRBJ2-1, the V gene TRBV19, with no clear D. Germline V gene sequence: CDR1 LNHDA, CDR2 SQIVND (reference sequence). The CDR3 is 13 residues long. V lost 9 bases, J lost 0 bases, and 9 bases lay in between. CDR3: CASLSSSYNEQFF. The CDR3 DNA follows: TGTGCCAGCCTCTCGAGCTCCTACAATGAGCAGTTCTTC.

The rearrangement links TRBV7-7 to TRBJ2-5; no clear D. This CDR3 contains 13 residues. Trimming stripped 1 base from V and 10 bases from J, with 13 bases between. Looked up from germline, CDR1 is SSHAT and CDR2 is FNYEAQ (reference sequence). The CDR3 nucleotides are TGTGCCAGCAGCTTAGATACTGGGCTGCTCCAGTACTTC. It encodes CASSLDTGLLQYF.

The chain recombines TRBV27 with TRBJ1-4; D is unresolved. Per the germline V gene, CDR1 is MNHEY and CDR2 is SMNVEV (reference sequence). This CDR3 comprises 15 residues. V was shortened by 4 bases and J by 0 bases, with 9 bases between the two germline ends. The CDR3 loop reads CASSWEGATNEKLFF. For the CDR3, the DNA is TGTGCCAGCAGTTGGGAGGGCGCAACTAATGAAAAACTGTTTTTT.

The rearrangement uses TRBV6-6 and TRBJ1-5; D perhaps matches TRBD1 (6 bases). Germline lookup yields CDR1 MNHNY and CDR2 SVGAGI (reference sequence). There are 15 residues in the CDR3. The V end lost 4 bases, the J end lost 0 bases, and 10 bases lay between the germline ends. Here the CDR3 reads CASSFLDSSNQPQHF. The CDR3 nucleotides read TGTGCCAGCAGTTTCCTGGACAGTAGCAATCAGCCCCAGCATTTT.

This rearrangement joins TRBV2 to TRBJ2-2; TRBD2 aligns across 8 bases. The V gene end was trimmed by 4 bases and the J gene end by 3 bases; junction bases not matched to a gene: 13. This CDR3 spans 18 amino acids. From germline, CDR1 is SNHLY and CDR2 FYNNEI. CDR3 sequence (DNA): TGTGCCAGCAGTGGAAGAGGGAGACTAGCGTTCTACACCGGGGAGCTGTTTTTT. This gives the protein CASSGRGRLAFYTGELFF.

The genes are TRBV27 and TRBJ1-2, with TRBD1 matching 9 bases. The germline V gene encodes CDR1 MNHEY and CDR2 SMNVEV (reference sequence). After removal of 6 bases from V and 8 bases from J, the junction contained 10 bases not matched to a gene. This CDR3 is built from 14 residues. The CDR3 region is CASRPIDRGYGYTF. The CDR3, as DNA: TGTGCCAGCAGGCCGATCGACAGGGGGTACGGCTACACCTTC.

The sample holds a few counts of this clone. The rearrangement links TRBV19 to TRBJ1-2; possibly TRBD1 for D (6 bases). The CDR3 is made up of 14 amino acids. The V gene lost 7 bases and the J gene lost 8 bases, with 20 bases spanning the gap. From germline, CDR1 is LNHDA and CDR2 SQIVND (reference sequence). CDR3 DNA: TGTGCCAGTAATACAGGGTTCACTCCTGGAGGCTACACCTTC. It is translated as CASNTGFTPGGYTF.

The chain links TRBV9 to TRBJ2-1; the match to TRBD1 covers 7 bases. Germline V gives CDR1 SGDLS, CDR2 YYNGEE. Trimming removed 4 bases from V and 9 bases from J; junction bases left unmatched: 16. This CDR3 comprises 16 residues. The CDR3 here is CASSSRTGLIGGEQFF. CDR3 nucleotides: TGTGCCAGCAGCTCTCGGACAGGTTTAATCGGTGGTGAGCAGTTCTTC. Drawing the rest from reference TRBV9 and TRBJ2-1, the complete variable domain is DSGVTQTPKHLITATGQRVTLRCSPRSGDLSVYWYQQSLDQGLQFLIQYYNGEERAKGNILERFSAQQFPDLHSELNLSSLELGDSALYFCASSSRTGLIGGEQFFGPGTRLTVL.

The genes are TRBV3-1 (or the pseudogene TRBV3-2) and TRBJ2-5, with 12 positions matching TRBD2. V dropped 4 bases and J dropped 2; count of bases not matched to a gene: 5. Germline assignment: CDR1 LGHDT and CDR2 YNNKEL (reference sequence). This CDR3 comprises 16 residues. The CDR3 bases are TGTGCCAGCAGCCGGGAGACTAGCGGGGGTCAAGAGACCCAGTACTTC. Translation gives CASSRETSGGQETQYF.

This chain joins TRBV4-1 and TRBJ1-3; D is ambiguous. CDR3 length: 18 amino acids. Germline values: CDR1 MGHRA, CDR2 YSYEKL. Trimming removed 3 bases from V and 0 bases from J, with 18 bases in between. The DNA for the CDR3 is TGCGCCAGCAGCCAGGGTTTTGGGCTAACCGTCTCTGGAAACACCATATATTTT. Residues: CASSQGFGLTVSGNTIYF.

This chain uses TRBV6-2 or TRBV6-3 with TRBJ2-5; tentatively, D is TRBD2 (5 bases). The germline CDR1 and CDR2 sequences are MNHEY and SVGEGT. Trimming took 6 bases from V and 5 from J, leaving 13 bases between them. This CDR3 contains 13 residues. CDR3 residues: CASSITSTETQYF. Here the CDR3 DNA reads TGTGCCAGCAGCATAACTAGTACCGAGACCCAGTACTTC.

The CDR3 bases are TGTGCCAGCAGCCCCCCGGACAGCTACGAGCAGTACTTC. This sequence encodes CASSPPDSYEQYF. The J gene is TRBJ2-7, the V gene TRBV12-3 or TRBV12-4; possible D gene TRBD1, 6 bases. V shed 6 bases and J shed 3 bases, with 12 bases lying between them. The CDR3 covers 13 residues.

This clone was counted once. The CDR3 nucleotides are TGTGCCACCAGTGAGAGGGGTAGCGGGCTCTACAATGAGCAGTTCTTC. Translated: CATSERGSGLYNEQFF. The V gene is TRBV24-1, the J gene TRBJ2-1, with 7 bases lining up with TRBD2. V gave up 4 bases and J gave up 3 bases; unmatched junction bases: 8. Germline assignment: CDR1 KGHDR and CDR2 SFDVKD. CDR3 size: 16 residues.

The chain is built from TRBV7-2 and TRBJ2-5; possibly TRBD2 for D (7 bases). The CDR3 has 13 amino acids. V lost 3 bases and J lost 4, with 9 bases in between. CDR1 is SGHTA and CDR2 is FQGNSA in the germline V gene. CDR3 sequence (DNA): TGTGCCAGCAGCTTTGCGGGGGCAGAGACCCAGTACTTC. It yields the protein CASSFAGAETQYF.

Details on this clone: This CDR3 is also generated by other DNA sequences in the sample. The V gene is TRBV29-1, the J gene TRBJ2-1; 7 bases map to TRBD2. J was trimmed by 7 bases and V by 6 bases; bases with no gene match: 6. Germline V gene sequence: CDR1 SQVTM, CDR2 ANQGSEA. This CDR3 region has 12 residues. The CDR3, as DNA: TGCAGCGTCGGACGGGGAGGGAATGAGCAGTTCTTC. Its protein is CSVGRGGNEQFF.

The chain joins TRBV2 to TRBJ2-7, with D perhaps TRBD1 (6 bases). Germline V gene sequence: CDR1 SNHLY, CDR2 FYNNEI. Deletions cut 6 bases from V and 3 bases from J, with 15 bases between. The CDR3 consists of 14 residues. CDR3 region: CASRADSLLYEQYV. In DNA form, the CDR3 reads TGTGCCAGCAGAGCGGACAGTTTGCTCTACGAGCAGTACGTC.

The chain recombines TRBV6-2 or TRBV6-3 with TRBJ1-3; D possibly corresponds to TRBD1 (5 bases). Looked up from germline, CDR1 is MNHEY and CDR2 is SVGEGT. The CDR3 extends over 15 amino acids. With 4 bases removed from V and 2 bases from J, the gap between germline ends came to 12 bases. As DNA, the CDR3 is TGTGCCAGCAGTTGGGCAGCGGGACCTGGAAACACCATATATTTT. Its protein is CASSWAAGPGNTIYF.